A selection of T cell receptor beta chains follows, all from one sample in a study of CD8 T cells in Susac syndrome. TCRdb processed the immunoSEQ multiplex PCR reads anew with MiXCR; each CDR3 protein has one entry. Of some 96,000 distinct CDR3 sequences in the sample, 95% were seen once. The specimen sequenced was CD8+ T cells from PBMCs. These TCRs come from a human donor with Susac syndrome. Both conserved end residues are part of each CDR3. The D gene is left open where the match is weak. A clone size is listed for some rows: how often the clone was seen (once, few, many), or a class if it is expanded.

TRBJ1-2 | TRBV29-1 | . | . | CSASDSGYTF | TGCAGCGCCTCGGATTCGGGCTACACCTTC
TRBJ2-6 | TRBV19 | . | . | CASHSGTVSSGANVLTF | TGTGCCAGTCACTCCGGGACTGTTAGCTCTGGGGCCAACGTCCTGACTTTC
TRBJ1-1 | TRBV5-8 | . | . | CASSLEAGVNTEAFF | TGTGCCAGCAGCTTGGAAGCAGGAGTGAACACTGAAGCTTTCTTT
TRBJ1-1 | TRBV15 | . | . | CATSLGENTEAFF | TGTGCCACCAGCCTTGGGGAGAACACTGAAGCTTTCTTT
TRBJ2-1 | TRBV12-3/TRBV12-4 | . | few | CASSLDGYNEQFF | TGTGCCAGCAGTTTAGACGGATACAATGAGCAGTTCTTC
TRBJ1-2 | TRBV14 | . | . | CASSQEDDPAGYTF | TGTGCCAGCAGCCAAGAGGACGATCCTGCTGGCTACACCTTC
TRBJ2-3 | TRBV6-4 | TRBD2 | . | CASSDSRGGDTQYF | TGTGCCAGCAGTGACTCCCGCGGGGGAGATACGCAGTATTTT
TRBJ2-1 | TRBV2 | TRBD2 | . | CASREAGGGVF | TGTGCCAGCAGAGAAGCGGGAGGTGGGGTCTTC
TRBJ2-1 | TRBV28 | TRBD2 | . | CASSAGLAESYNEQFF | TGTGCCAGCAGTGCTGGACTAGCGGAATCCTACAATGAGCAGTTCTTC
TRBJ2-5 | TRBV20-1 | TRBD2 | . | CSARRTSGQETQYF | TGCAGTGCTAGAAGGACTAGCGGCCAAGAGACCCAGTACTTC